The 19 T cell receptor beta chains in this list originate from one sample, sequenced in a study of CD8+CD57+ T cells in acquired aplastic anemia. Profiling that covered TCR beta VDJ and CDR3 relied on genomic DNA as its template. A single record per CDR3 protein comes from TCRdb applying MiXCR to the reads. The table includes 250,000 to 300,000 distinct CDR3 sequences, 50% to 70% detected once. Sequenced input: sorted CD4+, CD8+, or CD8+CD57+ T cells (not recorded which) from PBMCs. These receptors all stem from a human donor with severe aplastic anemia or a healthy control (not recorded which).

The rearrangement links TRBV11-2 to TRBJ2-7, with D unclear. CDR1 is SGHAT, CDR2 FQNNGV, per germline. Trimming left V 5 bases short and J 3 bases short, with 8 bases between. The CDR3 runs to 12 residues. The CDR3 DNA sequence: TGTGCCAGCAGCGCCGACGACTACGAGCAGTACTTC. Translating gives CASSADDYEQYF.

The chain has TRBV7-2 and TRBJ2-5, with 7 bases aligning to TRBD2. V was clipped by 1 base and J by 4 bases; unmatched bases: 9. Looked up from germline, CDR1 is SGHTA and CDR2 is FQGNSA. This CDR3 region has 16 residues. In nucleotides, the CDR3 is TGTGCCAGCAGCTTAGGGGGAGGGCAGGAGAGAGAGACCCAGTACTTC. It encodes CASSLGGGQERETQYF. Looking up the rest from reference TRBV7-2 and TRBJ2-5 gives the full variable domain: GAGVSQSPSNKVTEKGKDVELRCDPISGHTALYWYRQSLGQGLEFLIYFQGNSAPDKSGLPSDRFSAERTGGSVSTLTIQRTQQEDSAVYLCASSLGGGQERETQYFGPGTRLLVL.

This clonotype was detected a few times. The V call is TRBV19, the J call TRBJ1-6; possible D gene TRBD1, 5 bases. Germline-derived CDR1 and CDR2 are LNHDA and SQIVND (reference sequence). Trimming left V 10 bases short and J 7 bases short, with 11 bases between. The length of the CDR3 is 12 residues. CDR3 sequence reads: CATRDRNSPLHF. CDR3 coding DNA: TGTGCCACCAGGGACCGAAATTCACCCCTCCACTTT.

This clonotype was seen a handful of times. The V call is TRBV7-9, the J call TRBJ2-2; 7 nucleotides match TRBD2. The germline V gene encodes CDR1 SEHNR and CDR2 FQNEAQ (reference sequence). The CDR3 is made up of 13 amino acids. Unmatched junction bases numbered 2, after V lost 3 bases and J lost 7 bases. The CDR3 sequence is CASSFGLDGELFF. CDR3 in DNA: TGTGCCAGCAGCTTCGGACTAGACGGGGAGCTGTTTTTT.

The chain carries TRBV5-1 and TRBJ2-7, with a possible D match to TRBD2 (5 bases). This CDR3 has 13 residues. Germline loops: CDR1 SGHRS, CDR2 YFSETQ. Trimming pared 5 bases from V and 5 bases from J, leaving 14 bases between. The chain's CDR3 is CASSQRSGNEQYF. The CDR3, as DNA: TGCGCCAGCAGTCAGCGGAGCGGAAACGAGCAGTACTTC. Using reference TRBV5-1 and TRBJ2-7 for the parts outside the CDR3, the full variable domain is KAGVTQTPRYLIKTRGQQVTLSCSPISGHRSVSWYQQTPGQGLQFLFEYFSETQRNKGNFPGRFSGRQFSNSRSEMNVSTLELGDSALYLCASSQRSGNEQYFGPGTRLTVT.

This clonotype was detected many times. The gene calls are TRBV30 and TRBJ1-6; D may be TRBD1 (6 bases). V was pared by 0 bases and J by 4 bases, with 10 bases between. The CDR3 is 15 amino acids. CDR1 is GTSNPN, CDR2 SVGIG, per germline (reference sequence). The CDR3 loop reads CAWSVTGQYNSPLHF. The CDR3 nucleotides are TGTGCCTGGAGTGTAACCGGACAGTATAATTCACCCCTCCACTTT.

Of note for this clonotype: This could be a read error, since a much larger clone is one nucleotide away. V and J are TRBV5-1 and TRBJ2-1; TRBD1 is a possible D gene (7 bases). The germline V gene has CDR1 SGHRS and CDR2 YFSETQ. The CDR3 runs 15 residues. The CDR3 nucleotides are TGCGCCAGCAGCTTGGGACAGGGCCGCGGGGCTGAGCAGTCCTTC. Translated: CASSLGQGRGAEQSF.

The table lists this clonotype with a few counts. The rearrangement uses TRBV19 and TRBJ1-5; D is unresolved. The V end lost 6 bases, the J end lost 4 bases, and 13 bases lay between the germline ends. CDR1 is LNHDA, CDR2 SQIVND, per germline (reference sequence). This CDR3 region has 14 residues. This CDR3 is CASSRGIRNQPQHF. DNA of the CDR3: TGTGCCAGTAGCCGAGGGATCCGAAATCAGCCCCAGCATTTT.

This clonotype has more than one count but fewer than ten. The CDR3 bases are TGTGCCAGCAGCTTAGGGCAGGGCTCTGGGGCCAACGTCCTGACTTTC. This translates into CASSLGQGSGANVLTF. The chain joins TRBV6-6 to TRBJ2-6; the D gene is possibly TRBD1 (5 bases). The germline V gene has CDR1 MNHNY and CDR2 SVGAGI (reference sequence). This CDR3 comprises 16 residues. Trimming removed 6 bases at V and 0 bases at J, with 12 bases between.

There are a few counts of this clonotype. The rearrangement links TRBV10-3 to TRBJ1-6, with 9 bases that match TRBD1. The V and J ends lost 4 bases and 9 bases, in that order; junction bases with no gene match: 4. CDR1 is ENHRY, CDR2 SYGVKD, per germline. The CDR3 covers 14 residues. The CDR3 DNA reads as TGTGCCATCAGTGCGGGACAGGGTGGTTCACCCCTCCACTTT. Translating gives CAISAGQGGSPLHF.

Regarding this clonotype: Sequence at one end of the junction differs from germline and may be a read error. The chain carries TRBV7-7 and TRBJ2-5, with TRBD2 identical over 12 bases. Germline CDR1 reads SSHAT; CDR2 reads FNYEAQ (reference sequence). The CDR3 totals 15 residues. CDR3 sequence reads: CASSRLAGVQETQYF. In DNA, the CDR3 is TGTGCTAGCAGCCGACTAGCGGGGGTCCAAGAGACCCAGTACTTC. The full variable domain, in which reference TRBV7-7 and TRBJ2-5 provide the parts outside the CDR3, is GAGVSQSPRYKVTKRGQDVTLRCDPISSHATLYWYQQALGQGPEFLTYFNYEAQPDKSGLPSDRFSAERPEGSISTLTIQRTEQRDSAMYRCASSRLAGVQETQYFGPGTRLLVL.

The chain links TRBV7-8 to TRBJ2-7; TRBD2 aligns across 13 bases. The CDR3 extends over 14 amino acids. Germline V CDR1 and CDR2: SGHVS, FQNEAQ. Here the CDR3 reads CARVGLAGVPEQYF. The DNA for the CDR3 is TGTGCTAGAGTCGGACTAGCGGGGGTCCCCGAGCAGTACTTC. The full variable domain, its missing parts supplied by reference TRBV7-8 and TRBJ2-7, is GAGVSQSPRYKVAKRGQDVALRCDPISGHVSLFWYQQALGQGPEFLTYFQNEAQLDKSGLPSDRFFAERPEGSVSTLKIQRTQQEDSAVYLCARVGLAGVPEQYFGPGTRLTVT.

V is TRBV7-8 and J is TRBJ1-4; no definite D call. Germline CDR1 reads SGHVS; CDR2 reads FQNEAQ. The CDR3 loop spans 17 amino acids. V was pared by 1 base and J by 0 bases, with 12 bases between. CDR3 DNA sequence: TGTGCCAGCAGCTTAGGTGGATACGGTACAACTAATGAAAAACTGTTTTTT. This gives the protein CASSLGGYGTTNEKLFF.

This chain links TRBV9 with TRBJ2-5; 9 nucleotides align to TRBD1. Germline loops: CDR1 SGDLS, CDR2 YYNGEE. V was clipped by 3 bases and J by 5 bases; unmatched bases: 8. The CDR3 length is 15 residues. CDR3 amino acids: CASSAGTGRIETQYF. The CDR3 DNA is TGTGCCAGCAGCGCCGGGACAGGGCGGATTGAGACCCAGTACTTC.

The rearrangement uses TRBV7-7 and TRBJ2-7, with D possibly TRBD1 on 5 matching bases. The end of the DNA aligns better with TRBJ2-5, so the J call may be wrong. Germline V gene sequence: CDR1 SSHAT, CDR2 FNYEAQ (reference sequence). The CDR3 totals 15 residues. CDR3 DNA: TGTGCCAGCAGCCCCAACCAGGGTACGCAAGAGACCCAGTACTTC. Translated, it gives CASSPNQGTQETQYF.

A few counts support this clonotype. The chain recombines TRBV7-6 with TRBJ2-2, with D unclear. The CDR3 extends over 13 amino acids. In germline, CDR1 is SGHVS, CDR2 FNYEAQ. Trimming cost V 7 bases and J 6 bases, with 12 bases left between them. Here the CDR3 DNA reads TGTGCCAGCACCCCACTGTCGGCCGGGGAGCTGTTTTTT. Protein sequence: CASTPLSAGELFF.

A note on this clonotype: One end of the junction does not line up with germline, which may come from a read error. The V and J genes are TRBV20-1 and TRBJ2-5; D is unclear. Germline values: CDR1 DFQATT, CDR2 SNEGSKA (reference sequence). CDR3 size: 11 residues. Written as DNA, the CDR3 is TGTGGCGGTGGTTTTTTAGAGACCCAGTACTTC. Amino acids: CGGGFLETQYF.

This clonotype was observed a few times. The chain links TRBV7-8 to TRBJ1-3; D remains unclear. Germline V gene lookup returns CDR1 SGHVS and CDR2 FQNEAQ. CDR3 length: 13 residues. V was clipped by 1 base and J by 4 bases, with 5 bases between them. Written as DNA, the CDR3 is TGTGCCAGCAGCTTAGTTCTGGGAAACACCATATATTTT. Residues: CASSLVLGNTIYF.

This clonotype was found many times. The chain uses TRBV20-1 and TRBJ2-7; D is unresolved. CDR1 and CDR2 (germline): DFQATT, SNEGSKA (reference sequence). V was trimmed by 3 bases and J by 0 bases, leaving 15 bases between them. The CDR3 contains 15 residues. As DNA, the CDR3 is TGCAGTGCTAGCCTACTTCGGCCGGGCTCCTACGAGCAGTACTTC. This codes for CSASLLRPGSYEQYF.